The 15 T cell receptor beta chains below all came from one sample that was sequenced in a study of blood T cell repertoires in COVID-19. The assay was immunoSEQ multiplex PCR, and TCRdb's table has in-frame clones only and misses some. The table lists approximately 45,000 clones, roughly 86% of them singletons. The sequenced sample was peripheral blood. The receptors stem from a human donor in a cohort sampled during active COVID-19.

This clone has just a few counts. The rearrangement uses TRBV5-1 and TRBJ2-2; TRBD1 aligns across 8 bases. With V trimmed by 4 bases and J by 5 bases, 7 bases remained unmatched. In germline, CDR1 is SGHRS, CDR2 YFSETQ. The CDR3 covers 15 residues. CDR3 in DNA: TGCGCCAGCAGCGCCGGACAGGGAAGGACCGGGGAGCTGTTTTTT. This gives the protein CASSAGQGRTGELFF.

The CDR3 protein is CASSYFTKDGYTF. DNA for the CDR3: TGTGCCAGCAGTTATTTTACTAAGGATGGCTACACCTTC. V and J are TRBV6-2 or TRBV6-3 and TRBJ1-2; no clear D gene. CDR1 and CDR2 from the germline V gene are MNHEY and SVGEGT. With 3 bases removed from V and 6 bases from J, the gap between germline ends came to 11 bases. The CDR3 runs 13 residues.

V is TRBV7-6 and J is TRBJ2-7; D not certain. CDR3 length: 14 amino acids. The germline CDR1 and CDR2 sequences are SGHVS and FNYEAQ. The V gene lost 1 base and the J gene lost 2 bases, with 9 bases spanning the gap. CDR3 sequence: CASSLGLTAYEQYF. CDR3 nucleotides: TGTGCCAGCAGCTTAGGCCTCACTGCCTACGAGCAGTACTTC.

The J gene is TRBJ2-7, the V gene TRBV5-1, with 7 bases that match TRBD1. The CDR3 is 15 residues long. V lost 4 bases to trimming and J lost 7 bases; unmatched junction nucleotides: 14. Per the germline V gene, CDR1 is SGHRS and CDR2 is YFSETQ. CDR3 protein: CASSPSTGSPGEQYF. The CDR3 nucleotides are TGCGCCAGCAGCCCGTCGACAGGGTCACCGGGGGAGCAGTACTTC.

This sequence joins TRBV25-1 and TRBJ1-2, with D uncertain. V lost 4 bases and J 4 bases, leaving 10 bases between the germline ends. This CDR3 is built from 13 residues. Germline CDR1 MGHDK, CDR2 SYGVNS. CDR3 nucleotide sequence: TGTGCCAGCAGTGCTCCCGGGAGCTATGGCTACACCTTC. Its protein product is CASSAPGSYGYTF.

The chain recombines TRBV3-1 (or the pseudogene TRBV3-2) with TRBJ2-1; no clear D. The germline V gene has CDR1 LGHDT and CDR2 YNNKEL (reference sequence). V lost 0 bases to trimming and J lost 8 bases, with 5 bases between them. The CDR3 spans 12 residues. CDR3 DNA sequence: TGTGCCAGCAGCCAAGATATCTATGAGCAGTTCTTC. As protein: CASSQDIYEQFF.

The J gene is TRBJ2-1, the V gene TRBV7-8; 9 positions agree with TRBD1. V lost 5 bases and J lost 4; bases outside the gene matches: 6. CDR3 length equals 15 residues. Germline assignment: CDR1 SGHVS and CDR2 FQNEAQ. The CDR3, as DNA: TGTGCCAGCAGCGCCGGGACAGGGCTTTACAATGAGCAGTTCTTC. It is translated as CASSAGTGLYNEQFF.

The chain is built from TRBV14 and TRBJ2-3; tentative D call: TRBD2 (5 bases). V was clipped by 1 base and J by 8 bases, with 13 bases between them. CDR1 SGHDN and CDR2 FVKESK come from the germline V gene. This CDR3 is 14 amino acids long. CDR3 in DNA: TGTGCCAGCAGCCAAGGGGTCAGGCGGGTTACGCAGTATTTT. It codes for CASSQGVRRVTQYF.

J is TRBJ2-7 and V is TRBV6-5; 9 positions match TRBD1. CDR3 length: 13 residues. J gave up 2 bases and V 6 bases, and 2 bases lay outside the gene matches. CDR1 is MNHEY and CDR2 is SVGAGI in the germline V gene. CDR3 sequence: CASSRDRAYEQYF. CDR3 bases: TGTGCCAGCAGCAGGGACAGGGCCTACGAGCAGTACTTC.

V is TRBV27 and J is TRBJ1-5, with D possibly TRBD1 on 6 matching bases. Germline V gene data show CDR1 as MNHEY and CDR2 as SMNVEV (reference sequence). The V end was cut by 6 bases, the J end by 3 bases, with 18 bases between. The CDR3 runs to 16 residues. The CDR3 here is CASRDRGGLINQPQHF. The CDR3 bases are TGTGCCAGCAGGGATCGGGGGGGCCTCATCAATCAGCCCCAGCATTTT.

The CDR3 nucleotides are TGCGCCAGCAGCTCCTTCGGACATGGCGGGGAGCTGTTTTTT. Amino acids: CASSSFGHGGELFF. The chain links TRBV5-1 to TRBJ2-2; tentative D call: TRBD1 (5 bases). Trimming removed 3 bases from V and 7 bases from J, with 13 bases in between. CDR1 SGHRS and CDR2 YFSETQ come from the germline V gene. CDR3 length: 14 residues. The full variable domain, its missing parts supplied by reference TRBV5-1 and TRBJ2-2, is KAGVTQTPRYLIKTRGQQVTLSCSPISGHRSVSWYQQTPGQGLQFLFEYFSETQRNKGNFPGRFSGRQFSNSRSEMNVSTLELGDSALYLCASSSFGHGGELFFGEGSRLTVL.

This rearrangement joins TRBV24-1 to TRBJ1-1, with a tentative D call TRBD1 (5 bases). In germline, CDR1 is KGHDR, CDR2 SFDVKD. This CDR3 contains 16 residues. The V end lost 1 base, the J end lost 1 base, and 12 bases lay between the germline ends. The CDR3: CATSDLSRGWNTEAFF. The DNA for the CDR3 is TGTGCCACCAGTGATTTAAGTAGGGGATGGAACACTGAAGCTTTCTTT.

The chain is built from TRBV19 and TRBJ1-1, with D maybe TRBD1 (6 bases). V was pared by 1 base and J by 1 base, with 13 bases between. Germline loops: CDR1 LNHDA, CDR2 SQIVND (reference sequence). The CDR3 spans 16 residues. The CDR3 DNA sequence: TGTGCCAGTAGTATAGCAGGGGTTATTAGGAACACTGAAGCTTTCTTT. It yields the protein CASSIAGVIRNTEAFF.

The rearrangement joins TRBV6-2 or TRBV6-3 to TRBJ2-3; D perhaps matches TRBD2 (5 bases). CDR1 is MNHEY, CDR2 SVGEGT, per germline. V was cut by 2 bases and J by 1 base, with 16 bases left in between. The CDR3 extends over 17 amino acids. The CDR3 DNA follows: TGTGCCAGCAGTTACACCCCTTTGAGAGCGGGCACAGATACGCAGTATTTT. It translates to CASSYTPLRAGTDTQYF.

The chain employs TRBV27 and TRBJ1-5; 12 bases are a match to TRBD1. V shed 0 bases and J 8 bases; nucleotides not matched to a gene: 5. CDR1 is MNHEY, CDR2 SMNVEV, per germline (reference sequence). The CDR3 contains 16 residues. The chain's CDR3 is CASSLSGTGGWEPQHF. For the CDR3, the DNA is TGTGCCAGCAGTTTATCGGGGACAGGGGGCTGGGAGCCCCAGCATTTT.